Shown below are 6 T cell receptor beta chains from a single sample sequenced in a study of blood T cell repertoires in COVID-19. Measured with immunoSEQ multiplex PCR; TCRdb has only the in-frame clones, and not every one. The profile shows about 180,000 clones, about four fifths of them singletons. Specimen: peripheral blood. The receptors were gathered from an elderly woman with active or convalescent COVID-19.

This clone was seen only a few times. V gene TRBV5-5 combines with J gene TRBJ1-2; 8 bases fit TRBD1. In germline, CDR1 is SGHKS, CDR2 YYEKEE (reference sequence). CDR3 length equals 15 residues. With 1 base clipped from V and 8 bases from J, the junction kept 10 bases outside the gene matches. CDR3 in DNA: TGTGCCAGCAGCTTGTTAGGCAGGGGGCCGGAGGGCTACACCTTC. Translation gives CASSLLGRGPEGYTF.

The gene calls are TRBV5-4 and TRBJ2-1, with D unclear. CDR3 size: 15 residues. V was trimmed by 4 bases and J by 1 base, leaving 12 bases between them. Germline CDR1 SGHNT, CDR2 YYREEE (reference sequence). CDR3 sequence: CASSLARQSYNEQFF. Here the CDR3 DNA reads TGTGCCAGCAGCCTGGCGCGTCAATCCTACAATGAGCAGTTCTTC.

This sequence joins TRBV5-1 and TRBJ1-4, with D maybe TRBD1 (5 bases). Germline-derived CDR1 and CDR2 are SGHRS and YFSETQ. CDR3 length: 15 residues. Trimming removed 4 bases from V and 7 bases from J, with 17 bases in between. The CDR3 reads CASSVDGTLAEKLFF. The CDR3 bases are TGCGCCAGCAGCGTGGACGGGACTTTGGCTGAAAAACTGTTTTTT.

This rearrangement joins TRBV6-7 to TRBJ1-1; a possible D gene is TRBD1 (6 bases). TRBV6-7 is treated as an ORF (open reading frame) with a function not yet certain. Trimming removed 6 bases from V and 5 bases from J, with 16 bases in between. This CDR3 region has 14 residues. The CDR3 bases are TGTGCCAGCAGAGAACAGGGAGATGGGACTGAAGCTTTCTTT. This codes for CASREQGDGTEAFF.

This sequence joins TRBV19 and TRBJ1-2; the D gene is possibly TRBD1 (6 bases). V dropped 0 bases and J dropped 4 bases, with 9 bases sitting between them. The CDR3 is 14 residues long. CDR1 and CDR2 (germline): LNHDA, SQIVND (reference sequence). CDR3 loop: CASSIDQGFYGYTF. CDR3 coding DNA: TGTGCCAGTAGTATAGATCAGGGGTTCTATGGCTACACCTTC.

There are a few counts of this clone. The CDR3 DNA follows: TGTGCCAGCAGCCCCCGTAGGGGGATACAGGAACCCGGGGAGCTGTTTTTT. Translated, it gives CASSPRRGIQEPGELFF. The rearrangement joins TRBV9 to TRBJ2-2; the D gene is possibly TRBD1 (6 bases). V dropped 4 bases and J dropped 6 bases, with 22 bases sitting between them. This CDR3 spans 17 amino acids. The germline V gene has CDR1 SGDLS and CDR2 YYNGEE.